This TCR beta chain was profiled in a study of OX40 agonist ivuxolimab in advanced cancers. Trimming at V came to 5 bases and at J to 8 bases, leaving 10 bases not matched to a gene. This CDR3 is built from 15 residues. From germline, CDR1 is SGHTA and CDR2 FQGNSA. Profiling relied on immunoSEQ multiplex PCR, and the TCRdb table lists in-frame clones only, not all of them. The sample lists roughly 130,000 clones; 85% to 95% were seen once. The specimen comprised CD4+ or CD8+ T cells sorted from blood, sampled in a trial of the OX40 agonist ivuxolimab. The J gene is TRBJ2-1, the V gene TRBV7-2; 9 positions agree with TRBD2. This TCR was sampled from an adult with an advanced solid tumor such as melanoma, head and neck, liver or kidney cancer. The DNA of the CDR3 is TGTGCCAGCAGCCCGGCGGCGGGAGGGCCATATGAGCAGTTCTTC. It encodes CASSPAAGGPYEQFF.